A single sample is the source of the 32 T cell receptor beta chains below, sequenced in a study of cytomegalovirus exposure and HLA in healthy donors. The method was immunoSEQ multiplex PCR; TCRdb's version includes in-frame clones alone and lacks a portion of them. Among over 200,000 clones, 80% to 85% were seen once, and the ten largest hold over 12%. The sequencing input was PBMCs. The receptor source for this set is a woman between 25 and 40 years old in good health and CMV-seropositive.

The chain couples TRBV7-3 to TRBJ1-2, with D possibly TRBD1 on 6 matching bases. CDR3 size: 18 residues. Trimming removed 6 bases from V and 2 bases from J, with 25 bases in between. Per germline, CDR1 SGHTA and CDR2 FQGTGA. Here the CDR3 DNA reads TGTGCCAGCAGGTCGCCAAGTTTTGGACAGCCTGGAAACTATGGCTACACCTTC. Protein sequence: CASRSPSFGQPGNYGYTF.

The chain has TRBV4-2 and TRBJ1-2; D gene uncertain. Trimming cost V 0 bases and J 5 bases, with 13 bases left between them. This CDR3 has 15 residues. Germline lookup yields CDR1 LGHNA and CDR2 YNFKEQ. The CDR3 spells CASSQEVTRNYGYTF. The CDR3, as DNA: TGTGCCAGCAGCCAAGAGGTAACCAGGAATTATGGCTACACCTTC.

V usage is TRBV30 and J usage is TRBJ1-4; D is unclear. Trimming removed 0 bases from V and 2 bases from J, with 10 bases in between. CDR3 size: 15 residues. From germline, CDR1 is GTSNPN and CDR2 SVGIG (reference sequence). The CDR3 region has the DNA TGTGCCTGGAGTGTACTCGGTAGGACTAATGAAAAACTGTTTTTT. Translating it yields CAWSVLGRTNEKLFF.

In its sample, this clone was seen a few times. The V gene is TRBV11-2, the J gene TRBJ2-7, with D possibly TRBD1 on 6 matching bases. Germline CDR1 SGHAT, CDR2 FQNNGV. This CDR3 comprises 13 residues. The V end was cut by 5 bases, the J end by 12 bases, with 20 bases between. This CDR3 reads CASSPSVQGTGYF. The DNA of the CDR3 is TGTGCCAGCAGCCCCAGCGTCCAGGGGACGGGGTACTTC.

This clone was counted once. The chain recombines TRBV6-1 with TRBJ1-1; D remains unclear. The V end was cut by 6 bases, the J end by 4 bases, with 9 bases between. CDR3 length: 12 amino acids. CDR1 MNHNS and CDR2 SASEGT come from the germline V gene. The DNA for the CDR3 is TGTGCCAGCAGGAAATACGGCACTGAAGCTTTCTTT. This sequence encodes CASRKYGTEAFF.

This clone is a singleton in its sample. The V and J genes are TRBV9 and TRBJ2-2, with TRBD2 matching over 9 bases. The length of the CDR3 is 19 residues. Germline V gene sequence: CDR1 SGDLS, CDR2 YYNGEE. V shed 1 base, J shed 1 base, and the junction held 11 bases outside the gene matches. For the CDR3, the DNA is TGTGCCAGCAGCGTACCCCTAGCGGGGTCCGACATGAACACCGGGGAGCTGTTTTTT. This sequence encodes CASSVPLAGSDMNTGELFF.

The chain is built from TRBV5-4 and TRBJ1-1, with 7 bases that match TRBD1. The length of the CDR3 is 12 residues. Germline CDR1 is SGHNT and CDR2 is YYREEE (reference sequence). V trimming: 4 bases; J trimming: 7 bases; junction bases outside the gene matches: 4. CDR3 loop: CASSTGTVEAFF. CDR3 coding DNA: TGTGCCAGCAGCACGGGGACAGTTGAAGCTTTCTTT.

To note about this clone: This sample includes further DNA sequences coding for the same CDR3. This chain links TRBV19 with TRBJ1-1; no reliable D call. This CDR3 is 12 amino acids long. Trimming left V 4 bases short and J 0 bases short, with 3 bases between. Germline V gene sequence: CDR1 LNHDA, CDR2 SQIVND (reference sequence). CDR3 sequence reads: CASSKVNTEAFF. CDR3 nucleotide sequence: TGTGCCAGTAGTAAGGTGAACACTGAAGCTTTCTTT.

The count of this clone is one. The rearrangement uses TRBV7-2 and TRBJ2-7; TRBD1 aligns across 9 bases. CDR1 is SGHTA, CDR2 FQGNSA, per germline. The CDR3 consists of 15 residues. The V and J ends lost 5 bases and 4 bases, in that order; junction bases with no gene match: 9. CDR3 amino acids: CASSALTGGGYEQYF. For the CDR3, the DNA is TGTGCCAGCAGCGCACTGACAGGGGGGGGATACGAGCAGTACTTC.

This clone showed up just a few times. V and J are TRBV10-3 and TRBJ2-2; no firm D call. Per germline, CDR1 ENHRY and CDR2 SYGVKD. V shed 7 bases and J shed 3 bases, with 3 bases lying between them. The CDR3 totals 11 residues. CDR3 sequence: CAIMDTGELFF. CDR3 nucleotides: TGTGCCATCATGGACACCGGGGAGCTGTTTTTT.

V and J are TRBV15 and TRBJ2-7; no firm D call. The CDR3 contains 15 residues. CDR1 LNHNV and CDR2 YYDKDF come from the germline V gene (reference sequence). V shed 1 base and J shed 2 bases, with 12 bases lying between them. The CDR3 sequence: CATSRVTRETYEQYF. The CDR3, as DNA: TGTGCCACCAGCAGAGTAACAAGGGAAACCTACGAGCAGTACTTC.

This chain links TRBV11-3 with TRBJ2-7, with 10 positions matching TRBD2. The CDR3 covers 16 residues. Germline loops: CDR1 SGHNT, CDR2 YENEEA. V was pared by 4 bases and J by 6 bases, with 12 bases of the junction left unmatched. The chain's CDR3 is CASSCPTSGKEPEQYF. CDR3 sequence (DNA): TGTGCCAGCAGCTGCCCAACTAGCGGGAAAGAGCCCGAGCAGTACTTC.

The table lists this clone with a few counts. This chain links TRBV14 with TRBJ2-3; D unclear. The CDR3 is 12 amino acids. CDR1 and CDR2 (germline): SGHDN, FVKESK. V was pared by 4 bases and J by 2 bases, with 4 bases between. CDR3 loop: CASSPFTDTQYF. CDR3 coding DNA: TGTGCCAGCAGCCCCTTCACAGATACGCAGTATTTT.

This clone has a handful of counts. This chain uses TRBV7-2 with TRBJ2-7; 8 bases map to TRBD1. Germline V CDR1 and CDR2: SGHTA, FQGNSA. The CDR3 runs to 14 residues. The junction had 3 bases not matched to a gene; V was cut back by 3 bases and J by 2 bases. CDR3 protein: CASSFRGLAYEQYF. The CDR3 DNA reads as TGTGCCAGCAGCTTCAGGGGGCTGGCCTACGAGCAGTACTTC.

The V gene is TRBV18, the J gene TRBJ2-2; no reliable D call. The V gene's germline CDR1 is KGHSH and CDR2 LQKENI. The CDR3 runs to 13 residues. Trimming shortened V by 2 bases and J by 5 bases, and 6 bases separated the two germline ends. The CDR3 protein is CASSPAPTGELFF. In DNA, the CDR3 is TGTGCCAGCTCACCAGCACCAACCGGGGAGCTGTTTTTT.

The J gene is TRBJ2-7, the V gene TRBV6-5; D not resolved. This CDR3 is built from 16 residues. V gave up 0 bases and J gave up 3 bases, with 15 bases separating them. Germline V CDR1 and CDR2: MNHEY, SVGAGI. The CDR3 region is CASSYSSGFSYYEQYF. The CDR3, as DNA: TGTGCCAGCAGTTACTCGTCCGGGTTCTCCTACTACGAGCAGTACTTC.

This rearrangement joins TRBV15 to TRBJ2-1, with D possibly matching TRBD2 (5 bases). The CDR3 has 14 residues. Germline V gives CDR1 LNHNV, CDR2 YYDKDF (reference sequence). The V end lost 1 base, the J end lost 1 base, and 5 bases lay between the germline ends. The CDR3 bases are TGTGCCACCAGCAGAGGGACTTCCTACAATGAGCAGTTCTTC. Encoded protein: CATSRGTSYNEQFF.

Points on this clone: Compared with germline, one end of the junction differs, possibly owing to a read error. The chain carries TRBV7-7 and TRBJ2-3, with D maybe TRBD2 (6 bases). Germline V gene lookup returns CDR1 SSHAT and CDR2 FNYEAQ (reference sequence). The CDR3 covers 15 residues. This CDR3 reads CASSLVGGNTDTQYF. In DNA form, the CDR3 reads TGTGCTAGCAGCTTGGTAGGAGGGAACACAGATACGCAGTATTTT.

V usage is TRBV27 and J usage is TRBJ2-3; D is unresolved. Germline CDR1 reads MNHEY; CDR2 reads SMNVEV (reference sequence). V gave up 1 base and J gave up 2 bases, with 22 bases separating them. This CDR3 is 19 amino acids long. The CDR3 nucleotides read TGTGCCAGCAGTTTATATCCGGTACAGAGGAGTACAGTCACAGATACGCAGTATTTT. Protein: CASSLYPVQRSTVTDTQYF.

This chain connects TRBV27 to TRBJ1-4; 9 bases map to TRBD1. Trimming at V came to 6 bases and at J to 6 bases, leaving 2 bases not matched to a gene. This CDR3 has 13 amino acids. Germline V CDR1 and CDR2: MNHEY, SMNVEV (reference sequence). The CDR3 sequence: CASRDRGDEKLFF. As DNA, the CDR3 is TGTGCCAGCAGGGACAGGGGTGATGAAAAACTGTTTTTT.

In its sample, this clone was seen once. V usage is TRBV4-3 and J usage is TRBJ2-7, with D unclear. Germline V gives CDR1 LGHNA, CDR2 YSLEER. This CDR3 has 11 residues. V lost 4 bases and J 4 bases, leaving 5 bases between the germline ends. In nucleotides, the CDR3 is TGCGCCAGCAGCCCTAAGTACGAGCAGTACTTC. It specifies CASSPKYEQYF.

The chain carries TRBV5-1 and TRBJ1-5, with no clear D. V was clipped by 3 bases and J by 0 bases, with 7 bases between them. The CDR3 extends over 14 amino acids. The V gene's germline CDR1 is SGHRS and CDR2 YFSETQ. The CDR3, as DNA: TGCGCCAGCAGCTACGGGGATAGCAATCAGCCCCAGCATTTT. This codes for CASSYGDSNQPQHF.

V is TRBV6-8 and J is TRBJ2-1; TRBD2 agrees at 10 bases. V trimming: 0 bases; J trimming: 7 bases; junction bases outside the gene matches: 18. Germline V gives CDR1 MNHGY, CDR2 SAAAGT. The CDR3 totals 20 residues. In DNA, the CDR3 is TGTGCCAGCAGTTACTCGAATATGCAGCGGGAGGGCCTTAAGTTTAATGAGCAGTTCTTC. Its protein is CASSYSNMQREGLKFNEQFF.

This rearrangement joins TRBV30 to TRBJ1-1, with D possibly matching TRBD1 (6 bases). The V end lost 0 bases, the J end lost 2 bases, and 16 bases lay between the germline ends. The CDR3 has 16 amino acids. Germline CDR1 and CDR2: GTSNPN and SVGIG (reference sequence). The CDR3 reads CAWSVIDRLSNTEAFF. CDR3 nucleotide sequence: TGTGCCTGGAGTGTAATAGACAGGCTCTCAAACACTGAAGCTTTCTTT. Drawing the rest from reference TRBV30 and TRBJ1-1, the complete variable domain is SQTIHQWPATLVQPVGSPLSLECTVEGTSNPNLYWYRQAAGRGLQLLFYSVGIGQISSEVPQNLSASRPQDRQFILSSKKLLLSDSGFYLCAWSVIDRLSNTEAFFGQGTRLTVV.

This clone was seen once. J is TRBJ2-3 and V is TRBV7-3, with TRBD2 matching over 11 bases. J lost 2 bases, V lost 5 bases, and 9 bases had no gene match. This CDR3 has 17 amino acids. Germline CDR1 reads SGHTA; CDR2 reads FQGTGA. The CDR3 here is CASSPRTSGRATDTQYF. The CDR3 bases are TGTGCCAGCAGCCCACGGACTAGCGGGCGGGCCACAGATACGCAGTATTTT.

This rearrangement joins TRBV12-5 to TRBJ1-2; weak D call: TRBD1 (6 bases). V lost 5 bases, J lost 5 bases, and 15 bases lay in between. The V gene's germline CDR1 is LGHNT and CDR2 FRNRAP. CDR3 length: 14 amino acids. In nucleotides, the CDR3 is TGTGCTAGTGGTATTTTGGACAGCTCATATGGCTACACCTTC. It yields the protein CASGILDSSYGYTF.

The chain joins TRBV4-1 to TRBJ2-2, with D unresolved. CDR3 length: 14 residues. V was cut by 0 bases and J by 6 bases, with 8 bases left in between. From germline, CDR1 is MGHRA and CDR2 YSYEKL. CDR3 in amino acids: CASSQDSVAGELFF. The CDR3 DNA sequence: TGCGCCAGCAGCCAAGATTCTGTAGCCGGGGAGCTGTTTTTT.

CDR3 sequence reads: CAWRTGGAESRFF. The CDR3, as DNA: TGTGCCTGGAGAACAGGGGGCGCTGAGTCGCGGTTCTTC. The gene calls are TRBV30 and TRBJ2-1, with 9 positions matching TRBD1. This CDR3 comprises 13 residues. CDR1 is GTSNPN and CDR2 is SVGIG in the germline V gene (reference sequence). V lost 3 bases, J lost 15 bases, and 12 bases stayed unmatched.

The chain has TRBV30 and TRBJ2-7, with 10 positions matching TRBD2. The CDR3 has 15 amino acids. Trimming at V came to 4 bases and at J to 6 bases, leaving 12 bases not matched to a gene. CDR1 is GTSNPN and CDR2 is SVGIG in the germline V gene (reference sequence). CDR3 DNA sequence: TGTGCCTGGAATTTCGGGCTAGCGGGAGTTGGCGAGCAGTACTTC. Translating it yields CAWNFGLAGVGEQYF.

The V gene is TRBV10-3, the J gene TRBJ1-2; D gene uncertain. The germline CDR1 and CDR2 sequences are ENHRY and SYGVKD. Trimming removed 5 bases from V and 0 bases from J, with 13 bases in between. This CDR3 has 15 amino acids. The CDR3 sequence: CAISSLMGSNYGYTF. Here the CDR3 DNA reads TGTGCCATCAGTTCCCTAATGGGATCTAACTATGGCTACACCTTC.

The CDR3 coding sequence is TGTGCCAGTAGTCCAGGGAGGAAAAATCAGCCCCAGCATTTT. The encoded protein is CASSPGRKNQPQHF. The chain has TRBV19 and TRBJ1-5, with TRBD1 as a possible D gene (5 bases). V lost 5 bases and J lost 4, with 12 bases in between. The germline CDR1 and CDR2 sequences are LNHDA and SQIVND (reference sequence). The CDR3 loop spans 14 amino acids.

The chain links TRBV6-1 to TRBJ1-1; D gene uncertain. Germline V gives CDR1 MNHNS, CDR2 SASEGT. Trimming took 2 bases from V and 6 from J, leaving 13 bases between them. This CDR3 comprises 14 residues. CDR3 sequence (DNA): TGTGCCAGCAGTGAACGTCACAGCGGGGCTGAAGCTTTCTTT. It codes for CASSERHSGAEAFF.